These 21 T cell receptor beta chains share one sample of origin, sequenced in a study of spatial heterogeneity in lung cancer. MiXCR, run by TCRdb on the 5' RACE reads, gives a single entry per CDR3 protein. The table lists approximately 7,800 distinct CDR3 sequences, around 5% of them singletons. Documented time point: sample taken at primary tumor resection. Unsorted whole RNA from tumor, nontumor lung or frozen PBMC underwent sequencing. Sequencing used PBMCs, obtained at surgery. Receptors originate from a male donor with early-stage non-small cell lung cancer.

This clonotype was counted many times. The V gene is TRBV30, the J gene TRBJ1-5, with D tentatively TRBD1 (5 bases). V was clipped by 7 bases and J by 4 bases, with 17 bases between them. This CDR3 contains 14 residues. CDR1 and CDR2 from the germline V gene are GTSNPN and SVGIG (reference sequence). CDR3 coding DNA: TGTGCCTTTTCACCCTGGGAGGGGAATCAGCCCCAGCATTTT. The encoded protein is CAFSPWEGNQPQHF. The full variable domain, completed using reference TRBV30 and TRBJ1-5, is SQTIHQWPATLVQPVGSPLSLECTVEGTSNPNLYWYRQAAGRGLQLLFYSVGIGQISSEVPQNLSASRPQDRQFILSSKKLLLSDSGFYLCAFSPWEGNQPQHFGDGTRLSIL.

This clonotype was counted between two and nine times. This clone may be a read error of a much larger clone one base away. The chain recombines TRBV6-1 with TRBJ2-2; 7 bases match TRBD1. With V trimmed by 4 bases and J by 3 bases, 5 bases remained unmatched. The CDR3 is 15 amino acids. Germline V gene sequence: CDR1 MNHNS, CDR2 SASEGT. The chain's CDR3 is CASSGQGPYTGELFF. The CDR3 nucleotides read TGTGCCAGCAGTGGACAGGGACCTTACACCGGGGAGCTGTTTTTT.

Ten or more counts support this clonotype. The chain links TRBV19 to TRBJ1-3, with D unresolved. Germline CDR1 and CDR2: LNHDA and SQIVND (reference sequence). The CDR3 totals 12 residues. With 4 bases removed from V and 4 bases from J, the gap between germline ends came to 5 bases. CDR3 loop: CASSSYGNTIYF. CDR3 in DNA: TGTGCCAGTAGTAGTTACGGAAACACCATATATTTT. The entire variable domain, with the rest obtained from reference TRBV19 and TRBJ1-3, is as follows: DGGITQSPKYLFRKEGQNVTLSCEQNLNHDAMYWYRQDPGQGLRLIYYSQIVNDFQKGDIAEGYSVSREKKESFPLTVTSAQKNPTAFYLCASSSYGNTIYFGEGSWLTVV.

This clonotype came up many times. The chain couples TRBV7-9 to TRBJ2-5; D is possibly TRBD1 or TRBD2 (5 bases each). The length of the CDR3 is 13 residues. Germline V gene data show CDR1 as SEHNR and CDR2 as FQNEAQ (reference sequence). With 5 bases removed from V and 4 bases from J, the gap between germline ends came to 11 bases. In DNA, the CDR3 is TGTGCCAGCAGCGGGGGAATGGGAGAGACCCAGTACTTC. Amino acid sequence: CASSGGMGETQYF. The entire variable domain, with the rest obtained from reference TRBV7-9 and TRBJ2-5, is as follows: DTGVSQNPRHKITKRGQNVTFRCDPISEHNRLYWYRQTLGQGPEFLTYFQNEAQLEKSRLLSDRFSAERPKGSFSTLEIQRTEQGDSAMYLCASSGGMGETQYFGPGTRLLVL.

This clonotype was counted ten times or more. This chain links TRBV7-9 with TRBJ1-1; D call uncertain. Germline V gene lookup returns CDR1 SEHNR and CDR2 FQNEAQ (reference sequence). Between the trimmed V and J ends, which lost 6 bases and 6 bases, there was a span of 23 bases. CDR3 length: 16 residues. The CDR3 sequence is CASSGRQPTLHAEAFF. The CDR3 region has the DNA TGTGCCAGCAGTGGGAGACAACCCACACTTCACGCTGAAGCTTTCTTT.

This clonotype was seen at least ten times. The chain uses TRBV5-4 and TRBJ2-3; 16 bases map to TRBD2. V was pared by 4 bases and J by 8 bases, with 10 bases of the junction left unmatched. Germline CDR1 and CDR2: SGHNT and YYREEE (reference sequence). There are 17 residues in the CDR3. CDR3 sequence (DNA): TGTGCCAGCAGCGCGGGGACTAGCGGGAGGGCCCTCCCTACGCAGTATTTT. This sequence encodes CASSAGTSGRALPTQYF.

This clonotype is categorized as medium-sized. The chain employs TRBV2 and TRBJ1-5; tentatively, D is TRBD1 (5 bases). There are 15 residues in the CDR3. Germline V gives CDR1 SNHLY, CDR2 FYNNEI. Trimming shortened V by 4 bases and J by 1 base, and 11 bases separated the two germline ends. The CDR3 spells CASSVGESSNQPQHF. DNA of the CDR3: TGTGCCAGCAGTGTGGGGGAATCGAGCAATCAGCCCCAGCATTTT.

This clonotype was seen repeatedly, ten times or more. The chain recombines TRBV11-2 with TRBJ1-3; D uncertain. Per germline, CDR1 SGHAT and CDR2 FQNNGV. CDR3 length: 15 residues. The ends were cut back, 1 base at V and 4 bases at J, with 11 bases in the middle. The CDR3 DNA reads as TGTGCCAGCAGCTTAGCTTGGGTGTCCGGAAACACCATATATTTT. Translating gives CASSLAWVSGNTIYF.

This clonotype was found many times. V and J are TRBV23-1 and TRBJ2-2; TRBD1 matches at 8 bases. TRBV23-1 counts as an open reading frame of uncertain function. CDR3 size: 17 residues. The V and J ends lost 0 bases and 4 bases, in that order; junction bases with no gene match: 7. CDR3 DNA: TGCGCCAGCAGTCAATCAGGGCAGGGGGCTTTCACCGGGGAGCTGTTTTTT. Its protein product is CASSQSGQGAFTGELFF.

In its sample, this clonotype was seen many times. The chain joins TRBV2 to TRBJ2-3; 10 bases fit TRBD1. The CDR3 consists of 17 residues. With V trimmed by 6 bases and J by 4 bases, 13 bases remained unmatched. The germline gives CDR1 SNHLY, CDR2 FYNNEI. The DNA of the CDR3 is TGTGCCAGCAGACCGGGACAGGGGAGAGAAGGGCCAGATACGCAGTATTTT. The encoded protein is CASRPGQGREGPDTQYF.

This clonotype has at least ten counts. CDR3 nucleotides: TGTGCCAGCAGTTTATCCAGGGGGGGATACTACGAGCAGTACTTC. Its protein is CASSLSRGGYYEQYF. V usage is TRBV27 and J usage is TRBJ2-7; either TRBD1 or TRBD2 may fit D (7 bases each). This CDR3 comprises 15 residues. Germline V lookup: CDR1 MNHEY, CDR2 SMNVEV (reference sequence). Deletions cut 0 bases from V and 3 bases from J, with 12 bases between.

This clonotype occurred many times. V and J are TRBV12-3 or TRBV12-4 and TRBJ2-5, with TRBD1 identical over 7 bases. V gave up 6 bases and J gave up 3 bases; unmatched junction bases: 7. The CDR3 has 14 residues. CDR3 nucleotides: TGTGCCAGCAGACTGACAGGGCAAAAAGAGACCCAGTACTTC. Its translation is CASRLTGQKETQYF.

This clonotype was observed at least ten times. The J gene is TRBJ2-2, the V gene TRBV12-3 or TRBV12-4; D not resolved. With 1 base removed from V and 4 bases from J, the gap between germline ends came to 4 bases. This CDR3 has 13 residues. The CDR3 coding sequence is TGTGCCAGCAGTTTAGAGGGCACCGGGGAGCTGTTTTTT. Translated, it gives CASSLEGTGELFF.

This clonotype was seen many times. V is TRBV6-1 and J is TRBJ2-1; the match to TRBD2 covers 12 bases. Germline assignment: CDR1 MNHNS and CDR2 SASEGT. The CDR3 runs to 15 residues. The trim removed 4 bases at V and 8 bases at J, leaving 6 bases unmatched. The CDR3 protein is CASSVRLAGAHEQFF. The CDR3 region has the DNA TGTGCCAGCAGTGTTAGACTAGCGGGGGCACATGAGCAGTTCTTC.

This clonotype was recorded at least ten times. The chain couples TRBV5-1 to TRBJ2-6, with D uncertain. V was shortened by 0 bases and J by 0 bases, with 4 bases between the two germline ends. Per the germline V gene, CDR1 is SGHRS and CDR2 is YFSETQ. This CDR3 region has 15 residues. In DNA form, the CDR3 reads TGCGCCAGCAGCTTGGGGAGCTCTGGGGCCAACGTCCTGACTTTC. Protein: CASSLGSSGANVLTF.

Within the sample, this clonotype is medium-sized. The rearrangement links TRBV6-2 or TRBV6-3 to TRBJ2-7, with D perhaps matching TRBD1 (6 bases). There are 13 residues in the CDR3. Germline CDR1 reads MNHEY; CDR2 reads SVGEGT. The ends were cut back, 6 bases at V and 0 bases at J, with 9 bases in the middle. The CDR3 DNA is TGTGCCAGCAGCGTAGGGGGCTCCTACGAGCAGTACTTC. Encoded protein: CASSVGGSYEQYF.

This clonotype was seen ten or more times. The chain links TRBV7-2 to TRBJ1-6; 10 nucleotides align to TRBD1. There are 16 residues in the CDR3. The V gene end was trimmed by 4 bases and the J gene end by 6 bases; junction bases not matched to a gene: 6. Germline CDR1 reads SGHTA; CDR2 reads FQGNSA. The CDR3 sequence is CASSSRDRGSNSPLHF. The DNA of the CDR3 is TGTGCCAGCAGCTCGAGGGACAGGGGTAGTAATTCACCCCTCCACTTT.

This clonotype has ten or more counts. The J gene is TRBJ1-5, the V gene TRBV7-9; D is uncertain. With 1 base removed from V and 0 bases from J, the gap between germline ends came to 7 bases. Germline V gives CDR1 SEHNR, CDR2 FQNEAQ (reference sequence). CDR3 length: 15 amino acids. CDR3 sequence (DNA): TGTGCCAGCAGCTTAGACGTTTATAGCAATCAGCCCCAGCATTTT. Protein product: CASSLDVYSNQPQHF.

This clonotype was recorded many times. The J gene is TRBJ1-1, the V gene TRBV5-1; D remains unclear. Deletions cut 3 bases from V and 1 base from J, with 10 bases between. The CDR3 has 14 amino acids. CDR1 is SGHRS and CDR2 is YFSETQ in the germline V gene. CDR3 DNA sequence: TGCGCCAGCAGCTACGGTGGTGGGAACACTGAAGCTTTCTTT. Translating gives CASSYGGGNTEAFF.

This clonotype came up many times. The chain carries TRBV10-3 and TRBJ2-2; D may be TRBD1 (6 bases). V lost 10 bases, J lost 8 bases, and 17 bases lay in between. The CDR3 loop spans 13 amino acids. In germline, CDR1 is ENHRY, CDR2 SYGVKD. The CDR3 DNA sequence: TGTGCCACCCGGACAGACCCGAGTGGGGAGCTGTTTTTT. It is translated as CATRTDPSGELFF.

This clonotype was seen repeatedly, ten times or more. DNA for the CDR3: TGTGCCAGCAGCGAACTGCTTAGCTCCTACAATGAGCAGTTCTTC. Translation gives CASSELLSSYNEQFF. This chain connects TRBV6-1 to TRBJ2-1; D uncertain. The germline V gene has CDR1 MNHNS and CDR2 SASEGT. Between the trimmed V and J ends, which lost 6 bases and 0 bases, there was a span of 12 bases. The CDR3 extends over 15 amino acids.